The 11 T cell receptor beta chains listed next were all sequenced from one sample in a study of blood T cell repertoires in COVID-19. Sequencing was performed with immunoSEQ multiplex PCR; in TCRdb, only in-frame clones are kept and a portion is missing. The table lists approximately 170,000 clones, about 85% of them singletons. The sequenced material came from PBMCs or T cells enriched from blood (not recorded which). All receptors derive from a woman in her fifties or sixties who had recovered from COVID-19.

The rearrangement links TRBV19 to TRBJ2-1; TRBD2 agrees at 8 bases. J lost 4 bases, V lost 5 bases, and 7 bases had no gene match. This CDR3 is 15 amino acids long. Germline V gene data show CDR1 as LNHDA and CDR2 as SQIVND (reference sequence). The CDR3 nucleotides are TGTGCCAGTAGTGAATTAGCGGGGAATTACAATGAGCAGTTCTTC. Amino acid sequence: CASSELAGNYNEQFF. Variable domain in full (rest from reference TRBV19 and TRBJ2-1): DGGITQSPKYLFRKEGQNVTLSCEQNLNHDAMYWYRQDPGQGLRLIYYSQIVNDFQKGDIAEGYSVSREKKESFPLTVTSAQKNPTAFYLCASSELAGNYNEQFFGPGTRLTVL.

This sequence joins TRBV7-8 and TRBJ2-5, with a possible D match to TRBD2 (6 bases). Germline loops: CDR1 SGHVS, CDR2 FQNEAQ. The CDR3 runs 16 residues. The V gene lost 4 bases and the J gene lost 5 bases, with 20 bases spanning the gap. CDR3 sequence: CASSSRGTPRMETQYF. The CDR3 nucleotides are TGTGCCAGCAGCTCGAGAGGGACTCCGCGTATGGAGACCCAGTACTTC.

A note on this clone: Other DNA sequences in the sample encode the same CDR3. The chain uses TRBV12-3 or TRBV12-4 and TRBJ1-2; D is ambiguous. The CDR3 consists of 11 residues. Trimming left V 4 bases short and J 5 bases short, with 5 bases between. The CDR3 DNA follows: TGTGCCAGCAGTTCGGGGTATGGCTACACCTTC. It translates to CASSSGYGYTF.

The chain joins TRBV9 to TRBJ1-1; D remains unclear. Per germline, CDR1 SGDLS and CDR2 YYNGEE. This CDR3 is built from 13 residues. V was clipped by 0 bases and J by 3 bases, with 6 bases between them. CDR3 coding DNA: TGTGCCAGCAGCGTAGGAGAGTACACTGAAGCTTTCTTT. Translating gives CASSVGEYTEAFF. Together with reference TRBV9 and TRBJ1-1, the CDR3 gives the full variable domain: DSGVTQTPKHLITATGQRVTLRCSPRSGDLSVYWYQQSLDQGLQFLIQYYNGEERAKGNILERFSAQQFPDLHSELNLSSLELGDSALYFCASSVGEYTEAFFGQGTRLTVV.

This chain connects TRBV28 to TRBJ1-2, with 10 bases that match TRBD1. This CDR3 has 16 amino acids. With V trimmed by 2 bases and J by 6 bases, 9 bases remained unmatched. Per germline, CDR1 MDHEN and CDR2 SYDVKM. The CDR3 sequence is CASSLDVGQGQDGYTF. CDR3 nucleotide sequence: TGTGCCAGCAGTTTAGATGTGGGACAGGGGCAAGATGGCTACACCTTC.

The rearrangement links TRBV9 to TRBJ2-1, with a weak D call TRBD2 (7 bases). CDR1 and CDR2 (germline): SGDLS, YYNGEE. V dropped 2 bases and J dropped 0 bases, with 15 bases sitting between them. The CDR3 has 17 residues. The CDR3: CASSVGGGDVSYNEQFF. CDR3 DNA sequence: TGTGCCAGCAGCGTGGGAGGGGGAGACGTCTCCTACAATGAGCAGTTCTTC.

The chain couples TRBV6-5 to TRBJ2-7; D might be TRBD2 (5 bases). Germline loops: CDR1 MNHEY, CDR2 SVGAGI. This CDR3 has 15 amino acids. V shed 0 bases and J shed 2 bases, with 11 bases lying between them. The CDR3 sequence: CASSYSLSGTYEQYF. In DNA, the CDR3 is TGTGCCAGCAGTTACTCGCTGTCCGGGACCTACGAGCAGTACTTC.

The CDR3 DNA reads as TGTGCCAGCAGTTCGGCGGGACAGGGGATTCAGCCCCAGCATTTT. Its protein product is CASSSAGQGIQPQHF. J is TRBJ1-5 and V is TRBV27; 10 bases align to TRBD1. Germline lookup yields CDR1 MNHEY and CDR2 SMNVEV (reference sequence). Trimming at V came to 4 bases and at J to 6 bases, leaving 6 bases not matched to a gene. The length of the CDR3 is 15 residues.

The V gene is TRBV7-2, the J gene TRBJ1-1, with TRBD1 matching over 9 bases. V gave up 4 bases and J gave up 7 bases; unmatched junction bases: 7. CDR3 length: 14 amino acids. CDR1 and CDR2 (germline): SGHTA, FQGNSA. CDR3 amino acids: CASSYLSTGGEAFF. In DNA, the CDR3 is TGTGCCAGCAGCTATTTGTCGACAGGGGGTGAAGCTTTCTTT. The whole variable domain, filled in from reference TRBV7-2 and TRBJ1-1, reads GAGVSQSPSNKVTEKGKDVELRCDPISGHTALYWYRQSLGQGLEFLIYFQGNSAPDKSGLPSDRFSAERTGGSVSTLTIQRTQQEDSAVYLCASSYLSTGGEAFFGQGTRLTVV.

This clone was observed a handful of times. This chain connects TRBV7-9 to TRBJ2-1; D unresolved. This CDR3 has 13 residues. V gave up 3 bases and J gave up 0 bases, with 3 bases separating them. CDR1 is SEHNR, CDR2 FQNEAQ, per germline (reference sequence). CDR3 coding DNA: TGTGCCAGCAGCTTGAGCTCCTACAATGAGCAGTTCTTC. Its translation: CASSLSSYNEQFF. The full variable domain, rest sourced from reference TRBV7-9 and TRBJ2-1, is DTGVSQNPRHKITKRGQNVTFRCDPISEHNRLYWYRQTLGQGPEFLTYFQNEAQLEKSRLLSDRFSAERPKGSFSTLEIQRTEQGDSAMYLCASSLSSYNEQFFGPGTRLTVL.

V gene TRBV9 combines with J gene TRBJ1-3, with 12 bases matching TRBD1. Germline CDR1 reads SGDLS; CDR2 reads YYNGEE. Trimming at V came to 2 bases and at J to 8 bases, leaving 8 bases not matched to a gene. This CDR3 is built from 16 residues. The CDR3 loop reads CASSVEGQGAPDTIYF. The CDR3 DNA reads as TGTGCCAGCAGCGTTGAGGGACAGGGGGCGCCGGACACCATATATTTT.